A single T cell receptor beta chain is shown here with its context. The antigen is not known. This sample's TCRbeta library carried unique molecular identifier barcodes. TCRdb used MiXCR to reprocess the PCR reads, holding one entry per CDR3 protein. The table lists around 420,000 distinct CDR3 sequences, roughly 16% of them singletons. This CDR3 has 15 amino acids. CDR1 is SGHRS and CDR2 is YFSETQ in the germline V gene. The V segment lost 6 bases and the J segment 1 base; nucleotides outside the gene matches: 8. The sample is drawn from a study of T-cell reconstitution after alpha-beta-depleted transplantation in children. The study's findings and limits: Certain patients had high TCRbeta diversity at day 60, and it came from recipient T cells and thymic progenitors that survived. T-cell counts and diversity at one year following transplant were attributed mainly to newly produced T cells. Several hundred expanded graft clones reportedly gave rise to the alpha-beta T cells present about two months after transplant.

The TCR originated in a boy under two years old who had a stem cell transplant for Wiskott-Aldrich syndrome, so the T cells may come from the graft donor. The material sequenced was PBMCs, mostly from graft donor cells, taken 360 days after TCRalphabeta/CD19-depleted stem cell transplant. The gene calls are TRBV5-1 and TRBJ2-5, with 8 bases fitting TRBD1. This chain's CDR3 is CASNIGTGGQETQYF. For the CDR3, the DNA is TGCGCCAGCAATATCGGAACAGGGGGCCAAGAGACCCAGTACTTC.